These 22 T cell receptor beta chains were all obtained from the same sample, sequenced in a study of shared clonotypes between healthy human individuals. Assay: immunoSEQ multiplex PCR; the TCRdb copy retains only in-frame clones and omits some. In the table there are around 2.5 million clones, roughly 93% of which are singletons. The specimen sequenced was naive CD4+ T cells from PBMCs. Subset noted: CD45RA+ positively selected. The receptors shown here come from a man between 18 and 35 years old in good health. Some clones in this sample may be carry-over from other donors' samples.

V and J are TRBV7-6 and TRBJ2-5; 13 nucleotides match TRBD2. The V segment lost 4 bases and the J segment 4 bases; nucleotides outside the gene matches: 3. This CDR3 region has 15 residues. Germline V gene sequence: CDR1 SGHVS, CDR2 FNYEAQ. As DNA, the CDR3 is TGTGCCAGCAGCTCAGGACTAGCGGGAGCAGAGACCCAGTACTTC. Its translation: CASSSGLAGAETQYF.

The J gene is TRBJ2-7, the V gene TRBV4-3, with D possibly being TRBD1 (5 bases). Between the trimmed V and J ends, which lost 1 base and 2 bases, there was a span of 15 bases. Germline-derived CDR1 and CDR2 are LGHNA and YSLEER. CDR3 size: 16 residues. The CDR3 is CASSQARTLGTYEQYF. CDR3 sequence (DNA): TGCGCCAGCAGCCAAGCCCGGACACTGGGGACCTACGAGCAGTACTTC.

Turning to this clone: Other DNA sequences in this sample translate to the same CDR3. This chain joins TRBV2 and TRBJ1-6; D is ambiguous. Trimming removed 4 bases from V and 5 bases from J, with 6 bases in between. Germline V lookup: CDR1 SNHLY, CDR2 FYNNEI. The CDR3 runs to 13 residues. CDR3: CASSGQNNSPLHF. DNA of the CDR3: TGTGCCAGCAGTGGGCAGAATAATTCACCCCTCCACTTT.

The chain uses TRBV7-2 and TRBJ1-2; 11 nucleotides line up with TRBD1. V was pared by 5 bases and J by 4 bases, with 9 bases of the junction left unmatched. This CDR3 has 16 amino acids. Germline loops: CDR1 SGHTA, CDR2 FQGNSA. CDR3 loop: CASSPEIGTGGYGYTF. Here the CDR3 DNA reads TGTGCCAGCAGCCCCGAGATAGGGACAGGGGGCTATGGCTACACCTTC.

This chain links TRBV29-1 with TRBJ2-3; 9 positions agree with TRBD2. The J segment lost 5 bases and the V segment lost 1 base, leaving 7 bases of the junction unmatched. The CDR3 has 15 amino acids. Germline loops: CDR1 SQVTM, CDR2 ANQGSEA. In DNA form, the CDR3 reads TGCAGCGTTGAAGTGCGCGGGAGGGAGAAAGATACGCAGTATTTT. This gives the protein CSVEVRGREKDTQYF.

The chain is built from TRBV5-8 and TRBJ1-2; 7 bases match TRBD1. This CDR3 has 14 amino acids. V lost 4 bases and J lost 2; bases outside the gene matches: 5. Germline assignment: CDR1 SGHTS and CDR2 YDEGEE. The CDR3 is CASSRDSRNYGYTF. As DNA, the CDR3 is TGTGCCAGCAGCCGGGACAGCCGAAACTATGGCTACACCTTC.

The chain recombines TRBV6-5 with TRBJ2-7; the D call may be TRBD1 or TRBD2 (5 bases each). Between the trimmed V and J ends, which lost 1 base and 6 bases, there was a span of 19 bases. The germline gives CDR1 MNHEY, CDR2 SVGAGI. The CDR3 totals 16 residues. CDR3 sequence reads: CASSYFSGTASSEQYF. CDR3 in DNA: TGTGCCAGCAGTTACTTCTCCGGGACCGCATCGTCCGAGCAGTACTTC.

V usage is TRBV7-9 and J usage is TRBJ2-1, with 7 nucleotides matching TRBD2. J was trimmed by 4 bases and V by 5 bases; bases with no gene match: 11. The CDR3 is 16 residues long. Germline CDR1 reads SEHNR; CDR2 reads FQNEAQ (reference sequence). This CDR3 is CASSRGVSGGYNEQFF. The CDR3 DNA sequence: TGTGCCAGCAGCCGGGGGGTTTCCGGGGGATACAATGAGCAGTTCTTC. The whole variable domain, remainder taken from reference TRBV7-9 and TRBJ2-1, is DTGVSQNPRHKITKRGQNVTFRCDPISEHNRLYWYRQTLGQGPEFLTYFQNEAQLEKSRLLSDRFSAERPKGSFSTLEIQRTEQGDSAMYLCASSRGVSGGYNEQFFGPGTRLTVL.

This chain links TRBV7-9 with TRBJ2-5; no clear D. Germline CDR1 is SEHNR and CDR2 is FQNEAQ (reference sequence). This CDR3 contains 14 residues. V lost 0 bases, J lost 2 bases, and 7 bases lay in between. The CDR3 loop is CASSLAPRQETQYF. The CDR3 region has the DNA TGTGCCAGCAGCTTAGCGCCCAGACAAGAGACCCAGTACTTC.

The chain has TRBV27 and TRBJ2-1, with 7 bases matching TRBD2. V was pared by 6 bases and J by 15 bases, with 8 bases of the junction left unmatched. This CDR3 spans 11 amino acids. Germline V CDR1 and CDR2: MNHEY, SMNVEV (reference sequence). CDR3 region: CASSPRGEGFF. The CDR3 DNA is TGTGCCAGCAGCCCACGCGGGGAGGGGTTCTTC.

This rearrangement joins TRBV29-1 to TRBJ2-5, with 8 nucleotides matching TRBD2. Looked up from germline, CDR1 is SQVTM and CDR2 is ANQGSEA. V shed 7 bases and J 3 bases; nucleotides not matched to a gene: 13. The CDR3 consists of 15 residues. The CDR3 loop reads CSARRVPGGEETQYF. In nucleotides, the CDR3 is TGCAGCGCCCGGCGAGTGCCGGGAGGGGAAGAGACCCAGTACTTC.

CDR3 protein: CASSSGTGQLEKLFF. The CDR3, as DNA: TGCGCCAGCAGCTCTGGGACAGGTCAACTTGAAAAACTGTTTTTT. The rearrangement joins TRBV5-1 to TRBJ1-4; 8 bases are shared with TRBD1. There are 15 residues in the CDR3. CDR1 SGHRS and CDR2 YFSETQ come from the germline V gene. Unmatched junction bases numbered 8, after V lost 3 bases and J lost 7 bases.

The V and J genes are TRBV2 and TRBJ2-7, with 7 positions matching TRBD2. The germline CDR1 and CDR2 sequences are SNHLY and FYNNEI. This CDR3 is 17 amino acids long. The V gene end was trimmed by 6 bases and the J gene end by 7 bases; junction bases not matched to a gene: 21. DNA for the CDR3: TGTGCCAGCAGCGCCACCCTCGGTTCTAGCGGCCCCCTGGAGCAGTACTTC. It yields the protein CASSATLGSSGPLEQYF.

This sequence joins TRBV21-1 and TRBJ2-7; the listed D gene, TRBD1, was not tested against the DNA. TRBV21-1 is shown as a pseudogene. The length of the CDR3 is 14 residues. In DNA form, the CDR3 reads TGTGCCAGCAGCCTCTACGGCAGGGGGAACGAGCAGTACTTC. Its protein product is CASSLYGRGNEQYF.

This clone was recorded once. The V and J genes are TRBV9 and TRBJ2-6; D call uncertain. CDR1 is SGDLS and CDR2 is YYNGEE in the germline V gene. The CDR3 runs 17 residues. Trimming shortened V by 3 bases and J by 1 base, and 14 bases separated the two germline ends. The CDR3 bases are TGTGCCAGCAGCGCGGATCCTTTCCCATCTGGGGCCAACGTCCTGACTTTC. Translation: CASSADPFPSGANVLTF.

This chain connects TRBV18 to TRBJ1-4; D uncertain. CDR1 is KGHSH, CDR2 LQKENI, per germline. V dropped 3 bases and J dropped 3 bases, with 11 bases sitting between them. This CDR3 region has 15 residues. The CDR3 protein is CASSPRPTSNEKLFF. The CDR3 bases are TGTGCCAGCTCACCTCGGCCTACTTCTAATGAAAAACTGTTTTTT. The full variable domain, in which reference TRBV18 and TRBJ1-4 provide the parts outside the CDR3, is NAGVMQNPRHLVRRRGQEARLRCSPMKGHSHVYWYRQLPEEGLKFMVYLQKENIIDESGMPKERFSAEFPKEGPSILRIQQVVRGDSAAYFCASSPRPTSNEKLFFGSGTQLSVL.

The CDR3 DNA sequence: TGCGCCAGCAGCCGCACAGGGGAACGTGAGCAGTTCTTC. This gives the protein CASSRTGEREQFF. The chain joins TRBV4-1 to TRBJ2-1, with 7 bases matching TRBD1. J was trimmed by 9 bases and V by 4 bases; bases with no gene match: 6. Germline lookup yields CDR1 MGHRA and CDR2 YSYEKL. The CDR3 sequence is 13 residues long.

The chain recombines TRBV19 with TRBJ1-5; D may be TRBD1 (6 bases). V dropped 9 bases and J dropped 3 bases, with 15 bases sitting between them. CDR1 and CDR2 from the germline V gene are LNHDA and SQIVND (reference sequence). This CDR3 contains 14 residues. CDR3 sequence: CARRTARDNQPQHF. DNA for the CDR3: TGTGCCAGAAGGACAGCGAGGGACAATCAGCCCCAGCATTTT.

In regard to this clone: Other DNA sequences in the same sample also yield this CDR3. The CDR3, as DNA: TGTGCTAGTGGTTTGTCACTAAACACTGAAGCTTTCTTT. The encoded protein is CASGLSLNTEAFF. The V call is TRBV12-5, the J call TRBJ1-1; D is undetermined. V lost 2 bases and J 2 bases, leaving 6 bases between the germline ends. Germline CDR1 is LGHNT and CDR2 is FRNRAP. The CDR3 runs 13 residues.

This chain connects TRBV19 to TRBJ2-1, with a possible D match to TRBD1 (5 bases). V was clipped by 8 bases and J by 4 bases, with 9 bases between them. The germline CDR1 and CDR2 sequences are LNHDA and SQIVND (reference sequence). The CDR3 loop spans 12 amino acids. The CDR3 spells CASRDSYNEQFF. The CDR3 DNA reads TGTGCCAGTCGTGACAGTTACAATGAGCAGTTCTTC.

The chain couples TRBV5-1 to TRBJ2-2, with D unclear. V was cut by 4 bases and J by 0 bases, with 13 bases left in between. From germline, CDR1 is SGHRS and CDR2 YFSETQ. The CDR3 spans 16 residues. The CDR3 region has the DNA TGCGCCAGCAGCGCATTAAGTAGAGCGAACACCGGGGAGCTGTTTTTT. Translated, it gives CASSALSRANTGELFF.

The rearrangement links TRBV7-2 to TRBJ2-1, with a tentative D call TRBD1 (6 bases). The V end was cut by 1 base, the J end by 3 bases, with 16 bases between. Germline CDR1 reads SGHTA; CDR2 reads FQGNSA. The CDR3 contains 17 residues. The CDR3 DNA reads TGTGCCAGCAGCTTAGAGTTGGGCAGGGGTGGCTACAATGAGCAGTTCTTC. Protein product: CASSLELGRGGYNEQFF.